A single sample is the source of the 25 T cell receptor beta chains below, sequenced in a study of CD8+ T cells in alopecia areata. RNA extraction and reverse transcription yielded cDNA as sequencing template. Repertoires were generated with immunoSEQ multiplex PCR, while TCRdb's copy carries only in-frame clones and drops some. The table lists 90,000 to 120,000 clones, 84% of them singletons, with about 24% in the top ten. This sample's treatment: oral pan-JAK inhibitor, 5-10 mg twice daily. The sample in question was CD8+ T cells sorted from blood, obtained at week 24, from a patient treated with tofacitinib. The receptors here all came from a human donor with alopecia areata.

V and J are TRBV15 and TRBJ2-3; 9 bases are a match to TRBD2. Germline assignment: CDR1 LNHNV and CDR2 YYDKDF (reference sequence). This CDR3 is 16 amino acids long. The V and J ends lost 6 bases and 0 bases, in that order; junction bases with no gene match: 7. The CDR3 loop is CATRNMSGGSTDTQYF. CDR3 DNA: TGTGCCACCAGAAATATGAGCGGGGGGAGCACAGATACGCAGTATTTT.

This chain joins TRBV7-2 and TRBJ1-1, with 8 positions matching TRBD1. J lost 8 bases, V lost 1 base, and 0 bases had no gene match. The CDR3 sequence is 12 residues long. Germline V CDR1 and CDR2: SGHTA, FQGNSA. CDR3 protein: CASSLGQGEAFF. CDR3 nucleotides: TGTGCCAGCAGCTTAGGACAGGGGGAAGCTTTCTTT. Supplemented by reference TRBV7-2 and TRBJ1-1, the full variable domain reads GAGVSQSPSNKVTEKGKDVELRCDPISGHTALYWYRQSLGQGLEFLIYFQGNSAPDKSGLPSDRFSAERTGGSVSTLTIQRTQQEDSAVYLCASSLGQGEAFFGQGTRLTVV.

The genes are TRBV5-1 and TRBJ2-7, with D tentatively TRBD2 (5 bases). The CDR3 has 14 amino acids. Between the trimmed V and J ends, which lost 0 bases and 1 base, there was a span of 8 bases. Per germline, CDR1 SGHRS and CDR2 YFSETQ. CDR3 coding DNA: TGCGCCAGCAGCTTGGCCTCGGGGTCCTACGAGCAGTACTTC. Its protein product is CASSLASGSYEQYF. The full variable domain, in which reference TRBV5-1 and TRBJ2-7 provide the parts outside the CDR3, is KAGVTQTPRYLIKTRGQQVTLSCSPISGHRSVSWYQQTPGQGLQFLFEYFSETQRNKGNFPGRFSGRQFSNSRSEMNVSTLELGDSALYLCASSLASGSYEQYFGPGTRLTVT.

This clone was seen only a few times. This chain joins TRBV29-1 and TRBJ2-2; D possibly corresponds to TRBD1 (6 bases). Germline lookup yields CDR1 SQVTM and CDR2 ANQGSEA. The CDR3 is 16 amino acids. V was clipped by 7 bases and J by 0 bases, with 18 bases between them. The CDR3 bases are TGCAGCGCCCTTCTTCCCGGGACACCGAACACCGGGGAGCTGTTTTTT. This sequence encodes CSALLPGTPNTGELFF.

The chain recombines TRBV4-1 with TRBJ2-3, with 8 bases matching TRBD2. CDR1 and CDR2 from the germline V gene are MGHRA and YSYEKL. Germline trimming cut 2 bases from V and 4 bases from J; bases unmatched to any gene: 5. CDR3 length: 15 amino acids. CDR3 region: CASSQTGTSSDTQYF. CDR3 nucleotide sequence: TGCGCCAGCAGCCAAACCGGGACTAGTTCAGATACGCAGTATTTT.

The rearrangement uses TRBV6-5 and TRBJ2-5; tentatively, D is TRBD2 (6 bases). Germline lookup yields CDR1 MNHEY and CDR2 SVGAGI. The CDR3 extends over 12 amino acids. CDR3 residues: CASGGFQETQYF. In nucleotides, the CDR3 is TGTGCGAGTGGGGGGTTCCAAGAGACCCAGTACTTC.

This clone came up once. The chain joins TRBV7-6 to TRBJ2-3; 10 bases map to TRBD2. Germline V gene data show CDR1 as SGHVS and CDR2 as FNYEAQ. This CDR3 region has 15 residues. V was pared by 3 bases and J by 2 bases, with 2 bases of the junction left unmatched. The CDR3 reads CASSFSGGLTDTQYF. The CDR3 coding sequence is TGTGCCAGCAGCTTTAGCGGGGGGCTCACAGATACGCAGTATTTT.

The CDR3 DNA reads as TGCGCCAGCAGCCGGGGAGGGGGGAGAACTGAAGCTTTCTTT. It translates to CASSRGGGRTEAFF. The J gene is TRBJ1-1, the V gene TRBV5-1; perhaps TRBD1 as D (6 bases). There are 14 residues in the CDR3. V lost 4 bases and J 5 bases, leaving 15 bases between the germline ends. Germline loops: CDR1 SGHRS, CDR2 YFSETQ. Based on the CDR3 plus reference TRBV5-1 and TRBJ1-1, the full variable domain is KAGVTQTPRYLIKTRGQQVTLSCSPISGHRSVSWYQQTPGQGLQFLFEYFSETQRNKGNFPGRFSGRQFSNSRSEMNVSTLELGDSALYLCASSRGGGRTEAFFGQGTRLTVV.

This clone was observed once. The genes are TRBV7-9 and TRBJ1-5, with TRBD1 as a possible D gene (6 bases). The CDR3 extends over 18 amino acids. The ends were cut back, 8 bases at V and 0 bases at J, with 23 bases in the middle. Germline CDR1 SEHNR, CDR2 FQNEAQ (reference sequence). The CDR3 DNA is TGTGCCAGCTCTCGGGAACAGGGCAGTCATAATAGCAATCAGCCCCAGCATTTT. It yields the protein CASSREQGSHNSNQPQHF.

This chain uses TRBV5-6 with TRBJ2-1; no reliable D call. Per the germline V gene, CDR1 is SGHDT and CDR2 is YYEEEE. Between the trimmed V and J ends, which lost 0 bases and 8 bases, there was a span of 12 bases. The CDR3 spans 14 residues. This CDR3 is CASSLELVVDEQFF. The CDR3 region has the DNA TGTGCCAGCAGCTTGGAATTAGTGGTCGATGAGCAGTTCTTC. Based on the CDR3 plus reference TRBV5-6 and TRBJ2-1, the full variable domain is DAGVTQSPTHLIKTRGQQVTLRCSPKSGHDTVSWYQQALGQGPQFIFQYYEEEERQRGNFPDRFSGHQFPNYSSELNVNALLLGDSALYLCASSLELVVDEQFFGPGTRLTVL.

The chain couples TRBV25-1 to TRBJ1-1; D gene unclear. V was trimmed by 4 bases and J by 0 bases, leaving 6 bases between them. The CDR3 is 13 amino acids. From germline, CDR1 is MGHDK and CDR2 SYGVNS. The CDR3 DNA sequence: TGTGCCAGCAGTGCTAATTTGAACACTGAAGCTTTCTTT. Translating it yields CASSANLNTEAFF.

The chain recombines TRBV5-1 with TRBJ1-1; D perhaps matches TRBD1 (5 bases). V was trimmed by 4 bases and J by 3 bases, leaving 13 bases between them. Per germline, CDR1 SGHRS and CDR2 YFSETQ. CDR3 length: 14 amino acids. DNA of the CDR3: TGCGCCAGCAGCAACGGCGAGGGGTACACTGAAGCTTTCTTT. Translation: CASSNGEGYTEAFF.

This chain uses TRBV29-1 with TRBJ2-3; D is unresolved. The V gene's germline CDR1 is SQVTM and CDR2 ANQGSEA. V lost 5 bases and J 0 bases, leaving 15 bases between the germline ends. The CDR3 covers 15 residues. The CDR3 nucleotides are TGCAGCGTTCTTGGTTTAGCCGCTAGCACAGATACGCAGTATTTT. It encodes CSVLGLAASTDTQYF.

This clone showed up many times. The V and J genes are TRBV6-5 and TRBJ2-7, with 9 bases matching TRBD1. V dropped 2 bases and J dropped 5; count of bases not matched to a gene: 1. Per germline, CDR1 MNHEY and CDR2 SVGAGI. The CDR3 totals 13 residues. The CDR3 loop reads CASSYGQGNEQYF. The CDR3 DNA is TGTGCCAGCAGTTACGGACAGGGGAACGAGCAGTACTTC.

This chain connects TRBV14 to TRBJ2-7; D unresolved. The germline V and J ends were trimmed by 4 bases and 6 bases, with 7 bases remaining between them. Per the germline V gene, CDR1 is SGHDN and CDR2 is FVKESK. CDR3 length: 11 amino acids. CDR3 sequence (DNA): TGTGCCAGCAGCCGGGGATCCGAGCAGTACTTC. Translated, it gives CASSRGSEQYF. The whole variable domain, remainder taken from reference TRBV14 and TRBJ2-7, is EAGVTQFPSHSVIEKGQTVTLRCDPISGHDNLYWYRRVMGKEIKFLLHFVKESKQDESGMPNNRFLAERTGGTYSTLKVQPAELEDSGVYFCASSRGSEQYFGPGTRLTVT.

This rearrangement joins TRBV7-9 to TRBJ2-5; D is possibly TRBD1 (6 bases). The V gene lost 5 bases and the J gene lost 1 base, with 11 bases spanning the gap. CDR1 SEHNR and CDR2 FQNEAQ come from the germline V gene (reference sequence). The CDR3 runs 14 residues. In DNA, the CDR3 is TGTGCCAGCAGCGACGGGACACTCCAAGAGACCCAGTACTTC. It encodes CASSDGTLQETQYF.

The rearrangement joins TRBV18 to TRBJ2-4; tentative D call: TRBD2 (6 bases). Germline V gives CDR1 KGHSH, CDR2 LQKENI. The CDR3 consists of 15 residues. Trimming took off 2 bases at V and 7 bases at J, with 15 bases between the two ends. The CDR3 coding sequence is TGTGCCAGCTCACCATCACCGGGGGTATATAACATTCAGTACTTC. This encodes CASSPSPGVYNIQYF.

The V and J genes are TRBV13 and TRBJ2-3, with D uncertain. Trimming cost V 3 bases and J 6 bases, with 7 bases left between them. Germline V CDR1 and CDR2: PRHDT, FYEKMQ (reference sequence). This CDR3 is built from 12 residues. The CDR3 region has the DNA TGTGCCAGCAGCTTTCCTAGGGATACGCAGTATTTT. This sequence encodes CASSFPRDTQYF.

The CDR3 reads CASSFRIGTEKYF. The DNA for the CDR3 is TGTGCCAGCAGTTTTCGAATCGGGACAGAAAAGTACTTC. The chain combines TRBV6-5 with TRBJ2-7; TRBD1 aligns across 7 bases. The CDR3 runs 13 residues. Germline V gene sequence: CDR1 MNHEY, CDR2 SVGAGI. V lost 4 bases and J lost 11; bases outside the gene matches: 11.

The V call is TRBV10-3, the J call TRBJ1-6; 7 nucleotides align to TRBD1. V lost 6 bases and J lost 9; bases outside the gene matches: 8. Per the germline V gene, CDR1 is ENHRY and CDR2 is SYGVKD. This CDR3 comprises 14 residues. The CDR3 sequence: CAISDATGASPLHF. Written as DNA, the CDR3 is TGTGCCATCAGCGATGCTACAGGGGCTTCACCCCTCCACTTT.

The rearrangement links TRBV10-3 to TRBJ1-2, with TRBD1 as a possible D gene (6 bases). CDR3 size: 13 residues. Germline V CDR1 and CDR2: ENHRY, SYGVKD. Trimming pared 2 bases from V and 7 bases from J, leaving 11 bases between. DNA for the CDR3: TGTGCCATCAGTGAGCGGACAGCTATTGGCTACACCTTC. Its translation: CAISERTAIGYTF.

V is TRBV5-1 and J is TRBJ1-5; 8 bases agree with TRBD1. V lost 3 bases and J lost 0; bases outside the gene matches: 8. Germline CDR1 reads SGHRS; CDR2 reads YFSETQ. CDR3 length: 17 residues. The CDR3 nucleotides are TGCGCCAGCAGCTGTCGAGACAGGGGAGTTAGCAATCAGCCCCAGCATTTT. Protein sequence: CASSCRDRGVSNQPQHF.

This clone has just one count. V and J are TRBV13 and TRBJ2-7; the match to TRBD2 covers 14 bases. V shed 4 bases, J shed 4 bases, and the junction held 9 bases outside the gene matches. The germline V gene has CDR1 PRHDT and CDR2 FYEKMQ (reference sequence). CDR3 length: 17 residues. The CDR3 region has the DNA TGTGCCAGCAGCTCAGGACTAGCGGGGGGACTTACGTACGAGCAGTACTTC. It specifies CASSSGLAGGLTYEQYF.

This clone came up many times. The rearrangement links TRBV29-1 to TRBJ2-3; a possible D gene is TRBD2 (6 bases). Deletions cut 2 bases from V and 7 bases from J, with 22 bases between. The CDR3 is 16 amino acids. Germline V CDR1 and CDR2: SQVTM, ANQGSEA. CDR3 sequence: CSVELLSGTASYTQYF. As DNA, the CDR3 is TGCAGCGTTGAACTCCTTTCTGGGACTGCAAGCTATACGCAGTATTTT.

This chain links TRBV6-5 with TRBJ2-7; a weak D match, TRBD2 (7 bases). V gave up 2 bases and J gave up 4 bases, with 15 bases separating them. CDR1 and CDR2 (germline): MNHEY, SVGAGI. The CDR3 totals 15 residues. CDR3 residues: CASSYGGGREYEQYF. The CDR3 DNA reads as TGTGCCAGCAGTTACGGGGGGGGCAGGGAATACGAGCAGTACTTC.